These 10 T cell receptor beta chains were sequenced from one sample in a study of T cell responses to AZD1222 COVID-19 vaccine. The data were produced by immunoSEQ multiplex PCR, yet TCRdb's version contains in-frame clones alone and is incomplete. The data contain 200,000 or so clones, approximately 95% of them singletons. Sequences were derived from peripheral blood, sampled 28 days after the second AZD1222 dose. Receptors originate from an adult who received the AZD1222 COVID-19 vaccine.

This clone was observed a single time. The CDR3 DNA is TGTGCAAGTCGCCACGCGCCAGCTCAAGAGACCCAGTACTTC. Its translation: CASRHAPAQETQYF. The V and J genes are TRBV12-2 and TRBJ2-5. TRBV12-2 is a known pseudogene. CDR3 length: 14 amino acids.

The chain combines TRBV7-3 with TRBJ1-2; D might be TRBD1 (6 bases). The V gene lost 0 bases and the J gene lost 3 bases, with 8 bases spanning the gap. The CDR3 extends over 14 amino acids. Germline V CDR1 and CDR2: SGHTA, FQGTGA. The CDR3 DNA sequence: TGTGCCAGCAGCTTAACGTCAGGGGACTATGGCTACACCTTC. Translation: CASSLTSGDYGYTF.

V is TRBV3-1 (or the pseudogene TRBV3-2) and J is TRBJ2-7; the match to TRBD2 covers 7 bases. Germline loops: CDR1 LGHDT, CDR2 YNNKEL (reference sequence). The CDR3 length is 15 residues. V was clipped by 4 bases and J by 2 bases; unmatched bases: 8. CDR3 DNA: TGTGCCAGCAGCCCCGCGGGGGAGGGGACCTACGAGCAGTACTTC. Protein sequence: CASSPAGEGTYEQYF.

The table lists this clone with a count of one. The chain's CDR3 is CASSGNYEQYF. The CDR3 DNA follows: TGTGCCAGCAGTGGGAACTACGAGCAGTACTTC. The V and J genes are TRBV28 and TRBJ2-7; D gene unclear. Germline values: CDR1 MDHEN, CDR2 SYDVKM. The CDR3 length is 11 residues. Deletions cut 5 bases from V and 3 bases from J, with 5 bases between.

This rearrangement joins TRBV4-2 to TRBJ1-3; D gene uncertain. The CDR3 is 17 amino acids. The V gene lost 4 bases and the J gene lost 0 bases, with 16 bases spanning the gap. In germline, CDR1 is LGHNA, CDR2 YNFKEQ. CDR3 protein: CASSPAGSPSSGNTIYF. The CDR3 DNA sequence: TGTGCCAGCAGCCCGGCCGGCAGTCCATCCTCTGGAAACACCATATATTTT.

The chain is built from TRBV5-1 and TRBJ1-6, with D perhaps TRBD1 (6 bases). Germline assignment: CDR1 SGHRS and CDR2 YFSETQ. The CDR3 extends over 14 amino acids. V was trimmed by 0 bases and J by 6 bases, leaving 7 bases between them. The CDR3: CASSLGDTNSPLHF. The CDR3 DNA sequence: TGCGCCAGCAGCTTGGGGGACACTAATTCACCCCTCCACTTT.

The chain carries TRBV27 and TRBJ2-2; TRBD1 matches at 7 bases. The germline CDR1 and CDR2 sequences are MNHEY and SMNVEV (reference sequence). This CDR3 has 15 amino acids. V shed 5 bases and J 0 bases; nucleotides not matched to a gene: 3. CDR3 DNA: TGTGCCAGCAGTACCGGGACAGCGAACACCGGGGAGCTGTTTTTT. Translation: CASSTGTANTGELFF.

The rearrangement joins TRBV3-1 (or the pseudogene TRBV3-2) to TRBJ2-3, with TRBD2 identical over 8 bases. The CDR3 spans 16 residues. Germline CDR1 is LGHDT and CDR2 is YNNKEL (reference sequence). Trimming removed 4 bases from V and 5 bases from J; junction bases left unmatched: 11. Here the CDR3 reads CASSPGGRGGRDTQYF. CDR3 sequence (DNA): TGTGCCAGCAGCCCGGGAGGACGGGGGGGGCGAGATACGCAGTATTTT.

The chain recombines TRBV5-1 with TRBJ1-5; 8 bases align to TRBD1. The V gene's germline CDR1 is SGHRS and CDR2 YFSETQ. The CDR3 runs 14 residues. V dropped 4 bases and J dropped 4; count of bases not matched to a gene: 4. This chain's CDR3 is CASSPGQENQPQHF. The CDR3 DNA is TGCGCCAGCAGCCCGGGACAGGAGAATCAGCCCCAGCATTTT. The full variable domain, completed using reference TRBV5-1 and TRBJ1-5, is KAGVTQTPRYLIKTRGQQVTLSCSPISGHRSVSWYQQTPGQGLQFLFEYFSETQRNKGNFPGRFSGRQFSNSRSEMNVSTLELGDSALYLCASSPGQENQPQHFGDGTRLSIL.

This chain joins TRBV11-2 and TRBJ1-3, with D unclear. The V end was cut by 0 bases, the J end by 0 bases, with 15 bases between. Germline assignment: CDR1 SGHAT and CDR2 FQNNGV. This CDR3 has 18 amino acids. CDR3 sequence: CASSLDFSSPYSGNTIYF. The CDR3 nucleotides are TGTGCCAGCAGCTTAGATTTTAGTTCTCCGTACTCTGGAAACACCATATATTTT.